This TCR beta chain is drawn from a study of blood T cell repertoires in COVID-19. Whole-study context: COVID-19 samples collected from the United States, Italy and Spain covered acute and convalescent phases.

The CDR3 runs 16 residues. Germline assignment: CDR1 SGHRS and CDR2 YFSETQ. With regard to this clone: Its ends do not fully match the called genes, so a read error is possible.

The protocol was immunoSEQ multiplex PCR, while the TCRdb copy is restricted to in-frame clones and leaves out a portion. The sample lists about 87,000 clones; 70% to 90% were seen once. V gene TRBV5-1 combines with J gene TRBJ1-4, with no clear D. Sequenced input: peripheral blood. The sequence was collected from a man aged 35-49 years with acute or convalescent COVID-19. This CDR3 reads CASCLDTPLTNEKLFF. The CDR3 coding sequence is TGCGCCAGCTGCTTGGATACACCCCTAACTAATGAAAAACTGTTTTTT.